This paragraph covers one TCR beta chain sequence. The data belong to a study of T-cell reconstitution after alpha-beta-depleted transplantation in children. Unique molecular identifiers were built into the TCRbeta library. MiXCR was run by TCRdb on the PCR reads, yielding one entry per CDR3 protein. The data show some 310,000 distinct CDR3 sequences, over 20% seen once. V was shortened by 6 bases and J by 0 bases, with 16 bases between the two germline ends. This CDR3 has 16 amino acids. Germline V gene lookup returns CDR1 MNHEY and CDR2 SMNVEV (reference sequence). This rearrangement joins TRBV27 to TRBJ2-3, with D possibly matching TRBD2 (5 bases). Sequenced material: PBMCs, mostly from graft donor cells, taken 180 days after TCRalphabeta/CD19-depleted stem cell transplant. This receptor was identified in a male patient aged 5 to 17 who had a stem cell transplant for acute lymphoblastic leukemia, so the T cells may come from the graft donor. The CDR3 DNA is TGTGCCAGCAGCCCCCCACGGGGAGTGAGCACAGATACGCAGTATTTT. Translated, it gives CASSPPRGVSTDTQYF.